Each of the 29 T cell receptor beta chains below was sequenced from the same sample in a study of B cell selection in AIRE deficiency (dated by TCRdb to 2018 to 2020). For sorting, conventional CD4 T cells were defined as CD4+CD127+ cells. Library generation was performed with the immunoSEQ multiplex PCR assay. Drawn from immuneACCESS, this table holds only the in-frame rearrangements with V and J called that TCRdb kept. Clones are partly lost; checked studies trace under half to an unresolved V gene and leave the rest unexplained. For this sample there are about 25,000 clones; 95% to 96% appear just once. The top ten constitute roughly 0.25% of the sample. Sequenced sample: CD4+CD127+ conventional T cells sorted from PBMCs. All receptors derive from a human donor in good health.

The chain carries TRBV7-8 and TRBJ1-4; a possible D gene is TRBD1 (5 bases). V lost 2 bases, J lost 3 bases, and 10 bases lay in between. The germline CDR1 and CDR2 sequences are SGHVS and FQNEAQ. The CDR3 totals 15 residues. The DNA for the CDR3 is TGTGCCAGCAGCTTAAGGGGTGGAGCTAATGAAAAACTGTTTTTT. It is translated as CASSLRGGANEKLFF.

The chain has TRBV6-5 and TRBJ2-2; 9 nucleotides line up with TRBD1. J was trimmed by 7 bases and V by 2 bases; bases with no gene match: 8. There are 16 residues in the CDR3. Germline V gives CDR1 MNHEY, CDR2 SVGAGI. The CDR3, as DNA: TGTGCCAGCAGTTACGATCGGACAGGGGCGGGCGGGGAGCTGTTTTTT. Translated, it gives CASSYDRTGAGGELFF.

The CDR3 here is CASSLGGAYNEQFF. As DNA, the CDR3 is TGCGCCAGCTCCCTTGGGGGGGCCTACAATGAGCAGTTCTTC. This sequence joins TRBV10-2 and TRBJ2-1; 7 bases align to TRBD2. The trim removed 8 bases at V and 2 bases at J, leaving 6 bases unmatched. Germline loops: CDR1 WSHSY, CDR2 SAAADI. This CDR3 spans 14 amino acids.

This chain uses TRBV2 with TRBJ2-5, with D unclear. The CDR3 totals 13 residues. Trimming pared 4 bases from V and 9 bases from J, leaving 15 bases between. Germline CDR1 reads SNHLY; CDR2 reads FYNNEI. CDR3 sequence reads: CASSVNLGSSQYF. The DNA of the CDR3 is TGTGCCAGCAGTGTCAATCTGGGATCGTCCCAGTACTTC.

The CDR3 DNA follows: TGTGCCAGTAGTATCCGGGTCCCTAACTATGGCTACACCTTC. Translated: CASSIRVPNYGYTF. The chain employs TRBV19 and TRBJ1-2, with D unclear. Trimming took off 3 bases at V and 0 bases at J, with 8 bases between the two ends. Germline V gene data show CDR1 as LNHDA and CDR2 as SQIVND (reference sequence). The CDR3 is 14 amino acids.

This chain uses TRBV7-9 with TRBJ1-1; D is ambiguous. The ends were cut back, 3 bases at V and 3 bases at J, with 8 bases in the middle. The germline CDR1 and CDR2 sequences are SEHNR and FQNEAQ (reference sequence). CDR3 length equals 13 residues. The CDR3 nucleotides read TGTGCCAGCAGCTTTGGGGAGTACACTGAAGCTTTCTTT. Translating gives CASSFGEYTEAFF.

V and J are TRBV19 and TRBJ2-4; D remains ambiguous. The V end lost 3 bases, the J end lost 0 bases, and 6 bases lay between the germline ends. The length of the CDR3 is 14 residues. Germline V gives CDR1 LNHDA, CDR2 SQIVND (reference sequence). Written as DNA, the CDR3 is TGTGCCAGTAGTATCTACGTAGCCAAAAACATTCAGTACTTC. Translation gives CASSIYVAKNIQYF.

In nucleotides, the CDR3 is TGTGCCAGCAGCGGTGCCGGGACAGCGAACTATGGCTACACCTTC. As protein: CASSGAGTANYGYTF. The gene calls are TRBV7-8 and TRBJ1-2; 7 bases fit TRBD1. This CDR3 is 15 amino acids long. J gave up 2 bases and V 5 bases, and 8 bases lay outside the gene matches. In germline, CDR1 is SGHVS, CDR2 FQNEAQ.

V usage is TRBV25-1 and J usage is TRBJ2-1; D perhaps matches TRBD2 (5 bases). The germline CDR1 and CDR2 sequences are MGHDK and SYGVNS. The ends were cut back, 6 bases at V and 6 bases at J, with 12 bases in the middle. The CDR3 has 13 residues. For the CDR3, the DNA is TGTGCCAGCAGCCACGGACTGGGCAATGAGCAGTTCTTC. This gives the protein CASSHGLGNEQFF.

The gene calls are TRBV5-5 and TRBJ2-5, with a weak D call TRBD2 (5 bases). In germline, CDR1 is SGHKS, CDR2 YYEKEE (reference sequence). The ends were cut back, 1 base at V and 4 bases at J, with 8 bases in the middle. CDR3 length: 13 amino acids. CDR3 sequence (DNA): TGTGCCAGCAGCTTGACTAGTTCAGAGACCCAGTACTTC. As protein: CASSLTSSETQYF.

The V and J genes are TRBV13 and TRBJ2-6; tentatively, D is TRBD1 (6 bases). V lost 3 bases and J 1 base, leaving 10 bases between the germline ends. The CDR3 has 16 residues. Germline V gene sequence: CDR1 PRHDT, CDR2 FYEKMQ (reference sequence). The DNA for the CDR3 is TGTGCCAGCAGCTTGGACAGAATGTCTGGGGCCAACGTCCTGACTTTC. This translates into CASSLDRMSGANVLTF. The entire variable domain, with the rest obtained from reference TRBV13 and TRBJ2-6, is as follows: AAGVIQSPRHLIKEKRETATLKCYPIPRHDTVYWYQQGPGQDPQFLISFYEKMQSDKGSIPDRFSAQQFSDYHSELNMSSLELGDSALYFCASSLDRMSGANVLTFGAGSRLTVL.

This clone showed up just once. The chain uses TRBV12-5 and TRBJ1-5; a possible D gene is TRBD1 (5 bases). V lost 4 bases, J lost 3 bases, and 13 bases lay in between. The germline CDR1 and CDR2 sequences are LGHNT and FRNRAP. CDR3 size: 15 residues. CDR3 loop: CASGSFQGLNQPQHF. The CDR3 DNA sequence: TGTGCTAGTGGTTCATTCCAGGGTCTCAATCAGCCCCAGCATTTT.

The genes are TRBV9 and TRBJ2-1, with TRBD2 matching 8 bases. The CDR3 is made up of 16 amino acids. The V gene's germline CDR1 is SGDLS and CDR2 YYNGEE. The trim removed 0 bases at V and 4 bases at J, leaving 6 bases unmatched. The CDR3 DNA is TGTGCCAGCAGCGTAGGTGTCGGGAGGGTTTACAATGAGCAGTTCTTC. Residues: CASSVGVGRVYNEQFF.

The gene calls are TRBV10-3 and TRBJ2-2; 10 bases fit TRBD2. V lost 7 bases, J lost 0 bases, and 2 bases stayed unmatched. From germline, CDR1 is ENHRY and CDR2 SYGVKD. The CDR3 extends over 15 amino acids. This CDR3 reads CAIMTSGPNTGELFF. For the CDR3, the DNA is TGTGCCATCATGACTAGCGGGCCGAACACCGGGGAGCTGTTTTTT.

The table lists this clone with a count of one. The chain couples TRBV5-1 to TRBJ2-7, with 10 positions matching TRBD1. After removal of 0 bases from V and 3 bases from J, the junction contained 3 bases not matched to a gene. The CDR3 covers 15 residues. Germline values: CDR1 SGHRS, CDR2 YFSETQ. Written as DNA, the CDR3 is TGCGCCAGCAGCTTGGCCGGGACAGGGGACTACGAGCAGTACTTC. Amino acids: CASSLAGTGDYEQYF.

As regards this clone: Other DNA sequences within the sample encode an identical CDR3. The CDR3 region has the DNA TGTGCCAGCAGCCAAGAGGGATTAGGGGGGCAGGGTGGATTTAACTACACCTTC. Translated, it gives CASSQEGLGGQGGFNYTF. The V and J genes are TRBV27 and TRBJ1-2; a weak D match, TRBD1 (6 bases). Trimming removed 6 bases at V and 10 bases at J, with 33 bases between. There are 18 residues in the CDR3. The germline V gene has CDR1 MNHEY and CDR2 SMNVEV (reference sequence).

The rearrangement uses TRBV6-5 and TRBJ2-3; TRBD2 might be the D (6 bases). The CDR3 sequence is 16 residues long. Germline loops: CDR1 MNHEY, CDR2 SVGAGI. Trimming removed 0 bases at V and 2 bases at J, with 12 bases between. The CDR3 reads CASSYSGLRNTDTQYF. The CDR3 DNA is TGTGCCAGCAGTTACTCGGGACTCCGTAACACAGATACGCAGTATTTT.

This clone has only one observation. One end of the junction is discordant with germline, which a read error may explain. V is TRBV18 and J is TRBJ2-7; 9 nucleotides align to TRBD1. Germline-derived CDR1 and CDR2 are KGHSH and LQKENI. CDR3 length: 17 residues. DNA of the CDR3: TGTGCCAGCTCACCATTAAGGACAGGGGCAACCTCCCACGAGCAGTACTTC. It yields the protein CASSPLRTGATSHEQYF.

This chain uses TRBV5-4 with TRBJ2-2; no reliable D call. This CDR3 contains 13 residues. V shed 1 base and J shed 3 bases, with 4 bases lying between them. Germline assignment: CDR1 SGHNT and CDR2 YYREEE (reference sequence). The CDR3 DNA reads TGTGCCAGCAGCTTGTGGGACACCGGGGAGCTGTTTTTT. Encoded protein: CASSLWDTGELFF.

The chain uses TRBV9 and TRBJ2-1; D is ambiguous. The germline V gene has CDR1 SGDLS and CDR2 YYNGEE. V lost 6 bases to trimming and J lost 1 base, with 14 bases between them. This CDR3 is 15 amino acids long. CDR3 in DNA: TGTGCCAGCACCACCGGCGGAGCGTCCTACAATGAGCAGTTCTTC. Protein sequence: CASTTGGASYNEQFF.

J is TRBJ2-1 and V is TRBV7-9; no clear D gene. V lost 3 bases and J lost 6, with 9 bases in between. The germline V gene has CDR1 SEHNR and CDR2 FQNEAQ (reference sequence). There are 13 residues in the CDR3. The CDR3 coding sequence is TGTGCCAGCAGCTTGAAGGGCGGCAATGAGCAGTTCTTC. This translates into CASSLKGGNEQFF. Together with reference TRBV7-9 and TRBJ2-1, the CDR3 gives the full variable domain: DTGVSQNPRHKITKRGQNVTFRCDPISEHNRLYWYRQTLGQGPEFLTYFQNEAQLEKSRLLSDRFSAERPKGSFSTLEIQRTEQGDSAMYLCASSLKGGNEQFFGPGTRLTVL.

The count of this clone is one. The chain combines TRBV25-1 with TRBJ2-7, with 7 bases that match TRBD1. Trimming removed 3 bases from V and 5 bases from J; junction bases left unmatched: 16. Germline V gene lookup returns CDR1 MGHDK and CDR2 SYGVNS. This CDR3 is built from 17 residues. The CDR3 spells CASSDLAGVTGRHEQYF. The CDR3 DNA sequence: TGTGCCAGCAGTGATCTTGCCGGTGTGACAGGGCGGCACGAGCAGTACTTC.

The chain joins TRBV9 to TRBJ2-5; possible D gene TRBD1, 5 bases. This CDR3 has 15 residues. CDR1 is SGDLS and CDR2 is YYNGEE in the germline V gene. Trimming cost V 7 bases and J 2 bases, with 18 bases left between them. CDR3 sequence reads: CASGAAPIPQETQYF. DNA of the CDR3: TGTGCCAGCGGGGCGGCCCCTATACCACAAGAGACCCAGTACTTC. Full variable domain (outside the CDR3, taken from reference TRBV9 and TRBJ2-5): DSGVTQTPKHLITATGQRVTLRCSPRSGDLSVYWYQQSLDQGLQFLIQYYNGEERAKGNILERFSAQQFPDLHSELNLSSLELGDSALYFCASGAAPIPQETQYFGPGTRLLVL.

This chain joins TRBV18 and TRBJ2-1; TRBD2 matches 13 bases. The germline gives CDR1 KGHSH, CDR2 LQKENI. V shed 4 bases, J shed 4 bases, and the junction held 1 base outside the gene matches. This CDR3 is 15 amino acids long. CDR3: CASSQGLAGYNEQFF. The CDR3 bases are TGTGCCAGCTCACAGGGACTAGCGGGATACAATGAGCAGTTCTTC.

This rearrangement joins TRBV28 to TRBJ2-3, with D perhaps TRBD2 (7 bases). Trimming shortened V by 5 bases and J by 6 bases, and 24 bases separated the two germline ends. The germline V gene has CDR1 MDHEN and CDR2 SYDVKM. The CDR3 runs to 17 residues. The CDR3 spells CASSPRTGGRYSDTQYF. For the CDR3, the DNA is TGTGCCAGCAGTCCGCGTACGGGGGGCCGGTATAGTGATACGCAGTATTTT.

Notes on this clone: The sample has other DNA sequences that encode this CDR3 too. CDR3 bases: TGCGCCAGCAGCTTCTCTGCGGGACCCAGCACAGATACGCAGTATTTT. It is translated as CASSFSAGPSTDTQYF. The rearrangement joins TRBV5-1 to TRBJ2-3; TRBD2 might be the D (6 bases). Germline lookup yields CDR1 SGHRS and CDR2 YFSETQ. This CDR3 has 16 amino acids. Deletions cut 2 bases from V and 0 bases from J, with 13 bases between.

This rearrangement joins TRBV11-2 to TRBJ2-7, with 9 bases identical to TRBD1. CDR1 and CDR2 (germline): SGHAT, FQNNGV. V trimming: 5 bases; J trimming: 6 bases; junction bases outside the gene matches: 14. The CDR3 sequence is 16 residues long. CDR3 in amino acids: CASSPNYGTGMREQYF. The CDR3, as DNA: TGTGCCAGCAGCCCGAACTACGGGACAGGGATGCGCGAGCAGTACTTC.

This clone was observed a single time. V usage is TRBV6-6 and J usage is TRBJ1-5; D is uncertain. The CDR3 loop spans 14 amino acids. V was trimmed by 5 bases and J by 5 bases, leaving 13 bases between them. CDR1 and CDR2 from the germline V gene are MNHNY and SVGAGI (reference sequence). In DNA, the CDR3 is TGTGCCAGCAGTCCCCCCGACCCACATCAGCCCCAGCATTTT. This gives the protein CASSPPDPHQPQHF.

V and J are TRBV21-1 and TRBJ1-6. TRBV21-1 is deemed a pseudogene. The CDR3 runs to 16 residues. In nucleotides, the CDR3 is TGTGCCAGCAGCAAAGTAGTCCAGTCCCTCAATTCACCCCTCCACTTT. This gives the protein CASSKVVQSLNSPLHF.